This T cell receptor beta chain was sequenced during a study of beta chain features in type 1 diabetes. Findings of the study overall: Type 1 diabetes patients had fewer VDJ junction insertions and more deletions. When Type 1 diabetes patients were examined, their TCRB CDR3s proved moderately but significantly shorter in all four CD4+ subsets.

Reverse transcribing all isolated RNA meant expressed TCRB transcripts were sequenced. The method was immunoSEQ multiplex PCR; TCRdb's version includes in-frame clones alone and lacks a portion of them. This sample yields about 350,000 clones, of which 15% to 20% are seen a single time; approximately 0.041% belongs to the top ten. The CDR3 runs to 16 residues. CDR1 and CDR2 from the germline V gene are KGHSH and LQKENI. V gave up 3 bases and J gave up 5 bases, with 19 bases separating them. Turning to this clone: Its antigen is unidentified.

Sequencing was performed on naive CD4+ T cells from blood. The chain has TRBV18 and TRBJ1-1, with a tentative D call TRBD1 (6 bases). This clonotype was sampled from a woman aged 18-35 years in good health. In DNA form, the CDR3 reads TGTGCCAGCTCACCCGTGACAGGCAACTTAAGGACTGAAGCTTTCTTT. As protein: CASSPVTGNLRTEAFF.